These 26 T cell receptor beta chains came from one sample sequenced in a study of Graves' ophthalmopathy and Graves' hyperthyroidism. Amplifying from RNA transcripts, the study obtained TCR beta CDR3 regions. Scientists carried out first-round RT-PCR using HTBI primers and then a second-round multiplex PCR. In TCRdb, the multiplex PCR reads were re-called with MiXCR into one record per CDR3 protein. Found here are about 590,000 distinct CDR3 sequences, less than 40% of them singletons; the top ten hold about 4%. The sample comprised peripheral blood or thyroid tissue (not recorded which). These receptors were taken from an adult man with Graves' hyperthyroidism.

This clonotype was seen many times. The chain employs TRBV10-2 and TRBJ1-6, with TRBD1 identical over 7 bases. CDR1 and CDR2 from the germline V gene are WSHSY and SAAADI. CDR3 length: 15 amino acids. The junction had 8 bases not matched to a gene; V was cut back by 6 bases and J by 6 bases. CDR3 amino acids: CASSPSGTANSPLHF. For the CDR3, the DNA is TGCGCCAGCAGCCCCTCCGGGACAGCTAATTCACCCCTCCACTTT.

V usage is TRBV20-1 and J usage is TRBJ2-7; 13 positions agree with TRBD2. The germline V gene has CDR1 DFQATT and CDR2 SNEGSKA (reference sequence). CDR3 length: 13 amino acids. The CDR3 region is CSVGTSGADEQYF. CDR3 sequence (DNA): TGCAGCGTTGGGACTAGCGGGGCTGACGAGCAGTACTTC.

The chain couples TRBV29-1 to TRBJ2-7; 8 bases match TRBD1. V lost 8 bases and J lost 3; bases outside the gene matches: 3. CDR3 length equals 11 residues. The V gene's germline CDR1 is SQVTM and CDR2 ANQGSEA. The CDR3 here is CSYGTGYEQYF. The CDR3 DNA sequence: TGCAGCTACGGGACAGGCTACGAGCAGTACTTC.

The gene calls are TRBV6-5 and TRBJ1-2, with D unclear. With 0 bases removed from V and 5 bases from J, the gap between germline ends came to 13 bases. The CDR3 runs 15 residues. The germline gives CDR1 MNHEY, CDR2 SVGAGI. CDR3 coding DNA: TGTGCCAGCAGTTACTCGAAAATCCAACGATATGGCTACACCTTC. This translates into CASSYSKIQRYGYTF.

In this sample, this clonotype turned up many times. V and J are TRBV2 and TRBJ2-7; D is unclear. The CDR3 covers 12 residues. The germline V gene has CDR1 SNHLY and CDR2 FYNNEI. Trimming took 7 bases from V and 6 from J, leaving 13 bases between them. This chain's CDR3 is CASTQAEIEQYF. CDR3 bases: TGTGCCAGCACCCAGGCGGAGATCGAGCAGTACTTC. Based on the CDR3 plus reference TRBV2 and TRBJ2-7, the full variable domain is EPEVTQTPSHQVTQMGQEVILRCVPISNHLYFYWYRQILGQKVEFLVSFYNNEISEKSEIFDDQFSVERPDGSNFTLKIRSTKLEDSAMYFCASTQAEIEQYFGPGTRLTVT.

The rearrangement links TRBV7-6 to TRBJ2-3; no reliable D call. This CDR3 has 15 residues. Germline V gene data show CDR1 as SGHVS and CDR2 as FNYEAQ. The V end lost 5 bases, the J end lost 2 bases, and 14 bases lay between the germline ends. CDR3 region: CASSPLLGLTDTQYF. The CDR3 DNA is TGTGCCAGCAGCCCCCTCCTAGGCCTCACAGATACGCAGTATTTT.

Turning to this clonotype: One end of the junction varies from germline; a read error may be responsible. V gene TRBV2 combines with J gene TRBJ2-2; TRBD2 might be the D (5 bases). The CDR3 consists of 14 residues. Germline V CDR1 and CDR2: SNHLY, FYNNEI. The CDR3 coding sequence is TGTGCCAGCCGGGCCACTTTGAACACCGGGGAGCCGTTTTTT. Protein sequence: CASRATLNTGEPFF.

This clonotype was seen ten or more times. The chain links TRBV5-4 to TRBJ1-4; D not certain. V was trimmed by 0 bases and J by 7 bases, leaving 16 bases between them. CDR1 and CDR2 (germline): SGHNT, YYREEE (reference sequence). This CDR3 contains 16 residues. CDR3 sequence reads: CASSLAGQLGGEKLFF. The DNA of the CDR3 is TGTGCCAGCAGCTTGGCGGGCCAGCTCGGAGGTGAAAAACTGTTTTTT. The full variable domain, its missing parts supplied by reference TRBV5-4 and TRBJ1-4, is ETGVTQSPTHLIKTRGQQVTLRCSSQSGHNTVSWYQQALGQGPQFIFQYYREEENGRGNFPPRFSGLQFPNYSSELNVNALELDDSALYLCASSLAGQLGGEKLFFGSGTQLSVL.

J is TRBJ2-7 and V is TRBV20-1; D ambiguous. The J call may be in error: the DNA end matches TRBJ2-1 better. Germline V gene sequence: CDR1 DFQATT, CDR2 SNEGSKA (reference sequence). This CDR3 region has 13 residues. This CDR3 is CSARRSTYNEQFF. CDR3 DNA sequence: TGCAGTGCTAGGAGGTCAACTTACAATGAGCAGTTCTTC.

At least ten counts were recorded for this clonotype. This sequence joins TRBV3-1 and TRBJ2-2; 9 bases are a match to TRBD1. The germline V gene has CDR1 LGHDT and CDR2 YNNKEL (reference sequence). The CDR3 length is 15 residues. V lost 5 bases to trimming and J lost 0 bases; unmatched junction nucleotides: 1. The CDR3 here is CASSGDRANTGELFF. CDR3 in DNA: TGTGCCAGCAGCGGGGACAGGGCGAACACCGGGGAGCTGTTTTTT. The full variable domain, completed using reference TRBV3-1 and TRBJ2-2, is DTAVSQTPKYLVTQMGNDKSIKCEQNLGHDTMYWYKQDSKKFLKIMFSYNNKELIINETVPNRFSPKSPDKAHLNLHINSLELGDSAVYFCASSGDRANTGELFFGEGSRLTVL.

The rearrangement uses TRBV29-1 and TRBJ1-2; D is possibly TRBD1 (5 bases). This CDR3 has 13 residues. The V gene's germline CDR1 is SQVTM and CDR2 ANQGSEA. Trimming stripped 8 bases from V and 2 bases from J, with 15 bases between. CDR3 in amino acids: CSRTGTENYGYTF. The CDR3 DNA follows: TGCAGCAGGACCGGGACGGAGAACTATGGCTACACCTTC. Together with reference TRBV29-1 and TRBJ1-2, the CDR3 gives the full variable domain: SAVISQKPSRDICQRGTSLTIQCQVDSQVTMMFWYRQQPGQSLTLIATANQGSEATYESGFVIDKFPISRPNLTFSTLTVSNMSPEDSSIYLCSRTGTENYGYTFGSGTRLTVV.

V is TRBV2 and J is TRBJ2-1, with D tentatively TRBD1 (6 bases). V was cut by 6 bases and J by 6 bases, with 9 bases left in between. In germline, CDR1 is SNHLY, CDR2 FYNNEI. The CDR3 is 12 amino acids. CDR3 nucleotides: TGTGCCAGCAGGACAGGACCCAATGAGCAGTTCTTC. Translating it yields CASRTGPNEQFF.

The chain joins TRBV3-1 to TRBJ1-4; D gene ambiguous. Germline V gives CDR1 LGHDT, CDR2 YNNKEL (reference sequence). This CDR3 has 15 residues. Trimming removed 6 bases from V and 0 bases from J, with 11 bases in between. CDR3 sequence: CASSPTLATNEKLFF. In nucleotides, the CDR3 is TGTGCCAGCAGTCCGACCCTTGCAACTAATGAAAAACTGTTTTTT. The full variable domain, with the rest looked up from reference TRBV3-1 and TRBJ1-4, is DTAVSQTPKYLVTQMGNDKSIKCEQNLGHDTMYWYKQDSKKFLKIMFSYNNKELIINETVPNRFSPKSPDKAHLNLHINSLELGDSAVYFCASSPTLATNEKLFFGSGTQLSVL.

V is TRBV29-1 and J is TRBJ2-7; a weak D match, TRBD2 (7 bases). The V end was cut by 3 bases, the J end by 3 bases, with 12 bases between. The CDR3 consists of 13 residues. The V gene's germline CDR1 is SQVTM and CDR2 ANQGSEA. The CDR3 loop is CSVERGQGYEQYF. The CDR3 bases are TGCAGCGTTGAGCGGGGGCAAGGCTACGAGCAGTACTTC.

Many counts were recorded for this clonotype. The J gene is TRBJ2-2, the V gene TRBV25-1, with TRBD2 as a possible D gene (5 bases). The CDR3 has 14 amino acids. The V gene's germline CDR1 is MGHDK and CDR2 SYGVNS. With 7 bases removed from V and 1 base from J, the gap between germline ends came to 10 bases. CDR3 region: CASKSGLNTGELFF. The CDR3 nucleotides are TGTGCCAGCAAGAGCGGACTGAACACCGGGGAGCTGTTTTTT.

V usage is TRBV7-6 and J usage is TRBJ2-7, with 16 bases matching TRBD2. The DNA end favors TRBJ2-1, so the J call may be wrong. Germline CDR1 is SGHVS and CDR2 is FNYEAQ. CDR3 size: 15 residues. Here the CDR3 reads CASSGTSGGGVEQFF. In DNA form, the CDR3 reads TGTGCCAGCAGCGGGACTAGCGGGGGGGGCGTTGAGCAGTTCTTC.

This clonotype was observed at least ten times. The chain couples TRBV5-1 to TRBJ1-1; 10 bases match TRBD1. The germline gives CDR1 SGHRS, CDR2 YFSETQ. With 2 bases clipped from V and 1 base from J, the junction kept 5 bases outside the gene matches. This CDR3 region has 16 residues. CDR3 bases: TGCGCCAGCAGCTTAGGACAGGGGGTGCGGAACACTGAAGCTTTCTTT. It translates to CASSLGQGVRNTEAFF.

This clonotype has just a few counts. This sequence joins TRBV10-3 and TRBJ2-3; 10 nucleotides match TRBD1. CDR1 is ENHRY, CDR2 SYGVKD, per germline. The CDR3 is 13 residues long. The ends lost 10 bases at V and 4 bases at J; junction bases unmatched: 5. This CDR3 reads CATRDRGADTQYF. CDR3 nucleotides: TGTGCCACCCGGGACAGGGGAGCAGATACGCAGTATTTT.

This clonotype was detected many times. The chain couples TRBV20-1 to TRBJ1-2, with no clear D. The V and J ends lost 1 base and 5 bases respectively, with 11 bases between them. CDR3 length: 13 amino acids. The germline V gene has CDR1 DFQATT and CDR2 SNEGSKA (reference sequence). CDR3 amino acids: CSARVPGGYGYTF. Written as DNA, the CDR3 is TGCAGTGCTAGAGTGCCGGGAGGGTATGGCTACACCTTC.

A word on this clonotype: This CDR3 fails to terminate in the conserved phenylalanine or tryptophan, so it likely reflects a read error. The CDR3 DNA is TGTGCCAGCAGCTCGGAGACTGGATATAATTCACCCCTCCACTGT. Amino acids: CASSSETGYNSPLHC. The rearrangement joins TRBV11-2 to TRBJ1-6; D is unclear. The CDR3 loop spans 15 amino acids. CDR1 is SGHAT, CDR2 FQNNGV, per germline. Trimming left V 4 bases short and J 4 bases short, with 11 bases between.

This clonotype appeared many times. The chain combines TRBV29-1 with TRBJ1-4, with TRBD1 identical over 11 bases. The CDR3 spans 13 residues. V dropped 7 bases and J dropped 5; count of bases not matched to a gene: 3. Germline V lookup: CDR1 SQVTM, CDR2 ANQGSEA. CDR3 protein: CSGGTGGNEKLFF. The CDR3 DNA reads TGCAGCGGGGGGACAGGGGGAAATGAAAAACTGTTTTTT.

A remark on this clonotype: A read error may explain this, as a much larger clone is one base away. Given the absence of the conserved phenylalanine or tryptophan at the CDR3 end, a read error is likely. The CDR3 DNA sequence: TGTGCCAGCCGACAGGGGAGGCGGGACGAGCAGTACCTC. It is translated as CASRQGRRDEQYL. The chain couples TRBV2 to TRBJ2-7; 8 positions match TRBD1. This CDR3 has 13 residues. The germline V gene encodes CDR1 SNHLY and CDR2 FYNNEI. The V and J ends lost 8 bases and 5 bases, in that order; junction bases with no gene match: 8.

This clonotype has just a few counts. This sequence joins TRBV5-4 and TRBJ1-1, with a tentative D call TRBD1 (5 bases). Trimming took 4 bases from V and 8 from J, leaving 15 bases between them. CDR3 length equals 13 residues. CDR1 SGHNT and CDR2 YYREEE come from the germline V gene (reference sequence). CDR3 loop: CASSTGQQLEAFF. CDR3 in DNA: TGTGCCAGCAGCACCGGACAACAGCTCGAAGCTTTCTTT.

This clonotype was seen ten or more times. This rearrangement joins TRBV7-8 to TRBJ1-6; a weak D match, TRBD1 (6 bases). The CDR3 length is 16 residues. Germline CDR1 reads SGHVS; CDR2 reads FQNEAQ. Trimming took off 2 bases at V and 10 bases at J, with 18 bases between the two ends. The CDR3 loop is CASSLSYRARSSPLHF. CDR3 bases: TGTGCCAGCAGCTTAAGCTACAGGGCTCGAAGCTCACCCCTCCACTTT.

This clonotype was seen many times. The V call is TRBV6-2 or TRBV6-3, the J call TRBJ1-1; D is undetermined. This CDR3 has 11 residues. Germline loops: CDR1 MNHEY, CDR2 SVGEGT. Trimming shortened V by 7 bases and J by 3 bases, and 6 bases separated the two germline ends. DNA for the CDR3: TGTGCCAGCAACCGGGACACTGAAGCTTTCTTT. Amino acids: CASNRDTEAFF.

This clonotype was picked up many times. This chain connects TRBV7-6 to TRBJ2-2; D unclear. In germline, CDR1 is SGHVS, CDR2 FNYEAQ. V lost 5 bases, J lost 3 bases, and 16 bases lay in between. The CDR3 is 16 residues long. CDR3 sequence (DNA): TGTGCCAGCAGCATAGTGGTGACCGAATACACCGGGGAGCTGTTTTTT. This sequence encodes CASSIVVTEYTGELFF.